A selection of T cell receptor beta chains follows, all from one sample in a study of radiation and T cells in renal cell carcinoma. Sequencing was performed with immunoSEQ multiplex PCR; in TCRdb, only in-frame clones are kept and a portion is missing. The data contain about 22,000 clones, 60% to 80% of them singletons. Specimen: blood, collected from a patient whose treatment included radiotherapy and nephrectomy. These TCRs come from a man aged 55 to 70 with renal cell carcinoma. Each CDR3 is given with its conserved first and last residue. Fields, in order: J gene, clone size, V gene, CDR3 protein. Only part of the rows carry a size: once, few, many, or a class if the clone is expanded.

J: TRBJ2-7; size: .; V: TRBV11-2; CDR3: CATRGGGYEQYF
J: TRBJ1-2; size: .; V: TRBV14; CDR3: CASSHVRLRDLQNYGYTF
J: TRBJ1-5; size: .; V: TRBV2; CDR3: CASSEEWGDQGPQHF
J: TRBJ2-3; size: .; V: TRBV11-2; CDR3: CASSSYPRLAGDTDTQYF
J: TRBJ2-5; size: .; V: TRBV2; CDR3: CASTSGETQYF
J: TRBJ2-1; size: .; V: TRBV5-1; CDR3: CASSLGWTNNEQFF
J: TRBJ2-3; size: .; V: TRBV19; CDR3: CASSPSRGTTGTDTQYF
J: TRBJ1-5; size: .; V: TRBV7-8; CDR3: CASSKAGLGSSNQPQHF
J: TRBJ2-1; size: once; V: TRBV5-1; CDR3: CASSFSGGAYNEQFF
J: TRBJ2-1; size: few; V: TRBV6-4; CDR3: CASSDSVGREVDEQFF
J: TRBJ2-5; size: .; V: TRBV12-5; CDR3: CASGPSGGRETQYF
J: TRBJ2-7; size: many; V: TRBV7-8; CDR3: CASSTGTSGRAIEQYF
J: TRBJ1-2; size: .; V: TRBV27; CDR3: CASRAPGGEGGVNGYTF
J: TRBJ2-7; size: .; V: TRBV7-2; CDR3: CASSLALKRGVGYEQYF
J: TRBJ2-6; size: .; V: TRBV9; CDR3: CASTHWDISGANVLTF
J: TRBJ2-5; size: .; V: TRBV29-1; CDR3: CSAGSGVGETQYF
J: .; size: .; V: TRBV12-5; CDR3: CASGSGTGVYEQYF
J: TRBJ1-3; size: .; V: TRBV6-1; CDR3: CASSITGLGGNTIYF
J: TRBJ2-5; size: .; V: TRBV5-1; CDR3: CASSSALGETQYF
J: TRBJ2-6; size: .; V: TRBV10-3; CDR3: CAIRRQGLGSGANVLTF
J: TRBJ2-3; size: few; V: TRBV29-1; CDR3: CSVVEAGPSTDTQYF
J: TRBJ2-1; size: once; V: TRBV15; CDR3: CATSRGSGIVNEQFF
J: TRBJ1-5; size: .; V: TRBV4-1; CDR3: CASSQEIGRWVQPQHF
J: TRBJ1-2; size: .; V: TRBV7-8; CDR3: CASSLPRAYGYTF
J: TRBJ2-7; size: .; V: TRBV11-3; CDR3: CASSYRPGSSYEQYF
J: TRBJ2-5; size: .; V: TRBV6-1; CDR3: CASSEAGQDRGETQYF